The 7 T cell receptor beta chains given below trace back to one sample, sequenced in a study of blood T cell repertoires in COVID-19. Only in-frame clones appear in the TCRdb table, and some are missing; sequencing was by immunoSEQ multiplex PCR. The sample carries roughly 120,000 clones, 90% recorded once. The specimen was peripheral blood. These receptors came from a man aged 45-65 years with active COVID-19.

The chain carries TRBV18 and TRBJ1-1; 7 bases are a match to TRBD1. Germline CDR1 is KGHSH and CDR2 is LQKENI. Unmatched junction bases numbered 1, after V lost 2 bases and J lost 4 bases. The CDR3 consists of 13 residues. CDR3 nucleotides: TGTGCCAGCTCACCAACAGGGGTCACTGAAGCTTTCTTT. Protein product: CASSPTGVTEAFF.

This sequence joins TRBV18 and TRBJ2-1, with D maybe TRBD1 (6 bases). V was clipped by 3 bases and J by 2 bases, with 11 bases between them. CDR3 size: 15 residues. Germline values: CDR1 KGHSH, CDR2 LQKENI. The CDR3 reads CASSPTGLPYNEQFF. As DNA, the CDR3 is TGTGCCAGCTCACCCACAGGGCTCCCCTACAATGAGCAGTTCTTC.

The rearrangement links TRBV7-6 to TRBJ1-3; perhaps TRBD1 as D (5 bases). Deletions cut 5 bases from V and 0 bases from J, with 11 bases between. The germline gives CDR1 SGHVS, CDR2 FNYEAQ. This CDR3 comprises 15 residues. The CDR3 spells CASSPRGISGNTIYF. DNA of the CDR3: TGTGCCAGCAGCCCGCGGGGGATCTCTGGAAACACCATATATTTT.

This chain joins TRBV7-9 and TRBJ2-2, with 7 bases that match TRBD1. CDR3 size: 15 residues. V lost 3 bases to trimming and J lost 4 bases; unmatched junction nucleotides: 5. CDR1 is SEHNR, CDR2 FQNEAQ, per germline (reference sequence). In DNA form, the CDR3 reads TGTGCCAGCAGCTTTCAAGGGGGCCCCACCGGGGAGCTGTTTTTT. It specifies CASSFQGGPTGELFF.

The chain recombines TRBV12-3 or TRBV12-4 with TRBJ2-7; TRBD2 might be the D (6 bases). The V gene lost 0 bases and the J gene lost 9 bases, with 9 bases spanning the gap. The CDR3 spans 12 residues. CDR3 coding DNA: TGTGCCAGCAGTTTAGCGGGCGGGATGCAGTACGTC. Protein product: CASSLAGGMQYV.

CDR3 sequence (DNA): TGCAGCGTTGACACAGGGAATGGCTACACCTTC. Translation: CSVDTGNGYTF. J is TRBJ1-2 and V is TRBV29-1, with D perhaps TRBD1 (6 bases). Germline CDR1 and CDR2: SQVTM and ANQGSEA. CDR3 length: 11 residues. Trimming removed 3 bases from V and 6 bases from J, with 8 bases in between. Full variable domain (outside the CDR3, taken from reference TRBV29-1 and TRBJ1-2): SAVISQKPSRDICQRGTSLTIQCQVDSQVTMMFWYRQQPGQSLTLIATANQGSEATYESGFVIDKFPISRPNLTFSTLTVSNMSPEDSSIYLCSVDTGNGYTFGSGTRLTVV.

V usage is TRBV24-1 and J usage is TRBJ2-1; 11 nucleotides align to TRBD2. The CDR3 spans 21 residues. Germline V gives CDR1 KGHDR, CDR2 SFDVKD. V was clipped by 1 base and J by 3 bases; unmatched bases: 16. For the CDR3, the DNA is TGTGCCACCAGTGATTTCCTCCAGGGAGCGATCGGACTAGCGGGCTACAATGAGCAGTTCTTC. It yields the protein CATSDFLQGAIGLAGYNEQFF.